A selection of T cell receptor beta chains follows, all from one sample in a study of CD8+ T cells in alopecia areata. Here immunoSEQ multiplex PCR was the method, and the copy in TCRdb shows in-frame clones only, minus some. The data contain approximately 65,000 clones, 40% to 55% of them seen just once; the ten biggest clones take up roughly 20%. The specimen was CD8+ T cells sorted from blood, collected around week 36, from a patient treated with tofacitinib. Receptor source: a human donor with alopecia areata. Both conserved end residues are part of each CDR3. Fields, in order: clone size, D gene, V gene, J gene, CDR3 DNA, CDR3 protein. D genes are given only for firm matches. Size is stated for part of the rows, as once, few or many counts, or as a class when the clone is expanded.

>few|TRBD2|TRBV29-1|TRBJ2-1
TGCAGCGTAAGGGAGGGACTAGCCTTCGAGCAGTTCTTC
CSVREGLAFEQFF
>-|-|TRBV5-1|TRBJ2-1
TGCGCCAGCAGCTTAGCCGCGGGTGAGCAGTTCTTC
CASSLAAGEQFF
>-|TRBD1|TRBV7-3|TRBJ1-2
TGTGCCAGCAGCCAAGAACCTCGGGACAGCGCAGGCTACACCTTC
CASSQEPRDSAGYTF
>medium-sized|-|TRBV18|TRBJ2-1
TGTGCCAGCTCACCCCCGGGGAACGAGCAGTTCTTC
CASSPPGNEQFF
>-|-|TRBV7-2|TRBJ2-4
TGTGCCAGCAGCTTAGGGAGGGAGGCAAACATTCAGTACTTC
CASSLGREANIQYF
>-|-|TRBV7-9|TRBJ1-1
TGTGCCAGCAGCCCTCAGACAGTAAGGCAGAACACTGAAGCTTTCTTT
CASSPQTVRQNTEAFF
>few|-|TRBV7-8|TRBJ2-3
TGTGCCAGCAGCCCATACCCGGGCCCAGGGATTGATACGCAGTATTTT
CASSPYPGPGIDTQYF
>few|-|TRBV30|TRBJ2-5
TGTGCCTGGGGTGGCTGGGGGACCCAGTACTTC
CAWGGWGTQYF
>-|-|TRBV30|TRBJ2-2
TGTGCCTGGATCAGGGGCCTCGGGGAGCTGTTTTTT
CAWIRGLGELFF
>few|TRBD1|TRBV4-1|TRBJ1-5
TGCGCCAGCAGTCGTGACCAGGGGGGGCCCCAGCATTTT
CASSRDQGGPQHF
>-|-|TRBV7-8|TRBJ2-1
TGTGCCAGCAGCTTAATAGAAGGGAGCTCCTACAATGAGCAGTTCTTC
CASSLIEGSSYNEQFF
>few|-|TRBV30|TRBJ1-2
TGTGCCTGGAGTGTACACCCGGCTAACTATGGCTACACCTTC
CAWSVHPANYGYTF
>-|TRBD1|TRBV27|TRBJ2-2
TGTGCCAGCAGTTTTACAGGGGGCAGCGGGGAGCTGTTTTTT
CASSFTGGSGELFF
>once|-|TRBV9|TRBJ2-1
TGTGCCAGCAGCGGGTGGGGACCCTACAATGAGCAGTTCTTC
CASSGWGPYNEQFF
>-|TRBD2|TRBV28|TRBJ2-3
TGTGCCAGCAGTTTACTAGCGGGGAGCACAGATACGCAGTATTTT
CASSLLAGSTDTQYF
>few|-|TRBV4-1|TRBJ2-3
TGCGCCAGCAGCCAAGAAAGCCCCACAGATACGCAGTATTTT
CASSQESPTDTQYF
>-|-|TRBV19|TRBJ1-1
TGTGCCAGTGGGGACACCAGGAACACTGAAGCTTTCTTT
CASGDTRNTEAFF
>-|TRBD1|TRBV4-1|TRBJ2-7
TGCGCCAGCAGCCATCCATTGGGACAGGGCGTCTACGAGCAGTACTTC
CASSHPLGQGVYEQYF
>few|TRBD2|TRBV4-1|TRBJ2-7
TGCGCCAGCAGCCAAGCGGGGGGGGAGGAGCAGTACTTC
CASSQAGGEEQYF
>-|-|TRBV2|TRBJ2-5
TGTGCCAGCAGCCCAGCGGAAGAGACCCAGTACTTC
CASSPAEETQYF
>-|-|TRBV4-3|TRBJ1-5
TGCGCCAGCAGCCAAGTCACAGATAATCAGCCCCAGCATTTT
CASSQVTDNQPQHF
>-|-|TRBV7-9|TRBJ2-7
TGTGCCAGCAGCCCCCGGGCTAGCGTTTACGAGCAGTACTTC
CASSPRASVYEQYF
>-|-|TRBV14|TRBJ1-5
TGTGCCAGCAGCCAAGTCAGTGGTCAGCCCCAGCATTTT
CASSQVSGQPQHF
>once|TRBD2|TRBV7-9|TRBJ2-3
TGTGCCAGCAGCCCTCGGGGGGGAGTTAGCACAGATACGCAGTATTTT
CASSPRGGVSTDTQYF
>-|-|TRBV29-1|TRBJ1-5
TGCAGCGTAGGGGCGGATCAGCCCCAGCATTTT
CSVGADQPQHF
>-|-|TRBV6-6|TRBJ2-7
TGTGCCAGCAGCTTCTACGGCCATAGCTCCTACGAGCAGTACTTC
CASSFYGHSSYEQYF
>few|TRBD2|TRBV5-4|TRBJ2-7
TGTGCCAGCAACAAAGCGGGAGGGCCTTCCTACGAGCAGTACTTC
CASNKAGGPSYEQYF
>-|-|TRBV7-9|TRBJ2-5
TGTGCCAGCAGCCCGGCCGGGGACCAAGAGACCCAGTACTTC
CASSPAGDQETQYF
>once|-|TRBV9|TRBJ2-1
TGTGCCAGCAGCGATAAGGGGGGCTACAATGAGCAGTTCTTC
CASSDKGGYNEQFF
>-|-|TRBV9|TRBJ2-7
TGTGCCAGCAGCGTAGGGGCGGGCGAGGGAGTCTCCTACGAGCAGTACTTC
CASSVGAGEGVSYEQYF
>few|TRBD1|TRBV4-1|TRBJ2-2
TGCGCCAGCAGCCAACAGGGGGCGCGCACCGGGGAGCTGTTTTTT
CASSQQGARTGELFF
>-|-|TRBV7-9|TRBJ1-2
TGTGCCAGCAGGATACTAGGAGGGGACAATGGCTACACCTTC
CASRILGGDNGYTF
>once|TRBD2|TRBV5-1|TRBJ2-1
TGCGCCAGCAGCTTGGCCGGACTAGCGGTATACAATGAGCAGTTCTTC
CASSLAGLAVYNEQFF
>-|TRBD2|TRBV7-9|TRBJ2-7
TGTGCCGGACGAATTAAGCGGGAGCAAGCCTACGAGCAGTACTTC
CAGRIKREQAYEQYF
>-|-|TRBV28|TRBJ1-1
TGTGCCAGCAGTTTAAGTCCCTATCCTCCCAACACTGAAGCTTTCTTT
CASSLSPYPPNTEAFF
>few|-|TRBV29-1|TRBJ2-7
TGCAGCGCCATGACAGCGAGGAGCTCCTACGAGCAGTACTTC
CSAMTARSSYEQYF
>-|-|TRBV7-9|TRBJ1-2
TGTGCCAGCAGCTTAGTAGCAGGGAAGGCTGGCTACACCTTC
CASSLVAGKAGYTF
>-|TRBD2|TRBV6-5|TRBJ2-7
TGTGCCAGCAGTGAAACGGGACTAGCCTACGAGCAGTACTTC
CASSETGLAYEQYF
>-|TRBD2|TRBV5-1|TRBJ2-1
TGCGCCAGCAGCTTCGGACTAGTAGAGGATGAGCAGTTCTTC
CASSFGLVEDEQFF
>-|-|TRBV25-1|TRBJ1-3
TGTGCCAGCAGCGGGGCGTTAGATCCCTACCTCTCTGGAAACACCATATATTTT
CASSGALDPYLSGNTIYF
>few|TRBD2|TRBV7-8|TRBJ2-1
TGTGCCAGCAGCTTGATGTCTAGCGGGAGCGAGGGGTACAATGAGCAGTTCTTC
CASSLMSSGSEGYNEQFF
>once|-|TRBV4-1|TRBJ1-2
TGCGCCAGCAGCTTGCCGGGGGTGGCCTATGGCTACACCTTC
CASSLPGVAYGYTF
>-|-|TRBV11-2|TRBJ2-7
TGTGCCAGCACCCTGGTGGGAGCGTACGAGCAGTACTTC
CASTLVGAYEQYF
>-|TRBD2|TRBV28|TRBJ2-1
TGTGCCAGCATCAGCGGGAGCTCCTACAATGAGCAGTTCTTC
CASISGSSYNEQFF
>-|TRBD1|TRBV2|TRBJ2-7
TGTGCCAGCGGGGGGACAGGGGCTGTTTACGAGCAGTACTTC
CASGGTGAVYEQYF
>few|TRBD2|TRBV5-1|TRBJ2-7
TGCGCCAGCAGCTTGACAGCGGGAGGGGGCTACGAGCAGTACTTC
CASSLTAGGGYEQYF
>-|-|TRBV29-1|TRBJ1-2
TGCAGCGTTCCACAGACTCACTATGGCTACACCTTC
CSVPQTHYGYTF
>-|-|TRBV4-1|TRBJ1-1
TGCGCCAGCAGCCCGGTGCCGGGGAAAGAAGCTTTCTTT
CASSPVPGKEAFF
>few|-|TRBV6-6|TRBJ2-3
TGTGCCAGCAGCGCAAAGAATGATACGCAGTATTTT
CASSAKNDTQYF
>few|TRBD1|TRBV29-1|TRBJ2-1
TGCAGCGTTAAGACCGGGACAGGGCGGAATGAGCAGTTCTTC
CSVKTGTGRNEQFF
>-|-|TRBV5-1|TRBJ2-1
TGCGCCAGCAGCTTAAAGGAGAGGGGGTTTGATGAGCAGTTCTTC
CASSLKERGFDEQFF
>-|-|TRBV18|TRBJ2-5
TGTGCCAGCTCACCACCCGTTGGGTCAGAGACCCAGTACTTC
CASSPPVGSETQYF
>-|-|TRBV27|TRBJ2-5
TGTGCCAGCAGTTTAGGCAGGGAACCGGAGACCCAGTACTTC
CASSLGREPETQYF
>few|-|TRBV23-1|TRBJ2-1
TGCGCCAGCACCACTAGCCCAGCAGGGCACAATGAGCAGTTCTTC
CASTTSPAGHNEQFF
>-|-|TRBV30|TRBJ2-1
TGTGCCTGGAGTGCCGGGAGCGGGTCCTACAATGAGCAGTTCTTC
CAWSAGSGSYNEQFF
>-|TRBD2|TRBV9|TRBJ2-1
TGTGCCAGCAGGTCAACTAGCGGGAGTGCCAATGAGCAGTTCTTC
CASRSTSGSANEQFF
>-|-|TRBV29-1|TRBJ2-1
TGCAGCGTTGATGGTAATGCGGGAAACTACAATGAGCAGTTCTTC
CSVDGNAGNYNEQFF